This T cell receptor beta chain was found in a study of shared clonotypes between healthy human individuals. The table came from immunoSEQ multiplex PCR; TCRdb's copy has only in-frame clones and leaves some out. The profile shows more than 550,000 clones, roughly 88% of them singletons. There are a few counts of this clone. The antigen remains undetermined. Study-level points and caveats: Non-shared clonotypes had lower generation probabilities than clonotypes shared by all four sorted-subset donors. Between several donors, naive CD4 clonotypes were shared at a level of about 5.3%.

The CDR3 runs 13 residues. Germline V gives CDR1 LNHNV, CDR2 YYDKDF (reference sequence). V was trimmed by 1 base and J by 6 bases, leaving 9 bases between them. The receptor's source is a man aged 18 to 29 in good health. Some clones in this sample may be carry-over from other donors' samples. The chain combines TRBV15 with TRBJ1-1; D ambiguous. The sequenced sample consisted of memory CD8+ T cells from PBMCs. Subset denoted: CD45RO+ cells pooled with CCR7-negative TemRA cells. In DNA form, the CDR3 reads TGTGCCACCAGCAGAGTGGCGTGGGCTGAAGCTTTCTTT. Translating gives CATSRVAWAEAFF.